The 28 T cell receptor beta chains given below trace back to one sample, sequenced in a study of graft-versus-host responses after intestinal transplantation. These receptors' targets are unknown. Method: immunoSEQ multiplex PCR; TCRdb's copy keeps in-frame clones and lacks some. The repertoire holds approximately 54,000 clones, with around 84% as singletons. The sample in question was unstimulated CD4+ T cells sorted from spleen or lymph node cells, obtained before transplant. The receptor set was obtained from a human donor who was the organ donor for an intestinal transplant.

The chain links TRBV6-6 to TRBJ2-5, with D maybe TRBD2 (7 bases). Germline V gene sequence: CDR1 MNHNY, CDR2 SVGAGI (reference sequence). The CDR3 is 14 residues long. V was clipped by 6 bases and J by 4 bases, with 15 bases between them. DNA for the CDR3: TGTGCCAGCAGGGGCAGGGGAGGGGGAGAGACCCAGTACTTC. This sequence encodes CASRGRGGGETQYF.

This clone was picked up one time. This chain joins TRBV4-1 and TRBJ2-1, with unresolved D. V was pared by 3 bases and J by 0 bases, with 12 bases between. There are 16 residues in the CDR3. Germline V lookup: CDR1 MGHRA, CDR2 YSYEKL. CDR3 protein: CASSHGRYSSYNEQFF. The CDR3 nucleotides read TGCGCCAGCAGCCACGGTCGGTATTCCTCCTACAATGAGCAGTTCTTC.

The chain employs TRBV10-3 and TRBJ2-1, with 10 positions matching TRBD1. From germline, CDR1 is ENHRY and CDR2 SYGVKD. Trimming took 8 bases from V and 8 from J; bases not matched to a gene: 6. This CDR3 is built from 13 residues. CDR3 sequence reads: CAIALTGGDEQFF. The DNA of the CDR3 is TGTGCCATCGCCCTGACAGGGGGCGATGAGCAGTTCTTC.

The chain's CDR3 is CASSPQGAGTDTQYF. In DNA form, the CDR3 reads TGTGCCAGCAGCCCCCAAGGGGCTGGGACAGATACGCAGTATTTT. The chain combines TRBV7-9 with TRBJ2-3; tentative D call: TRBD1 (5 bases). The length of the CDR3 is 15 residues. Germline lookup yields CDR1 SEHNR and CDR2 FQNEAQ (reference sequence). V dropped 5 bases and J dropped 3 bases, with 15 bases sitting between them.

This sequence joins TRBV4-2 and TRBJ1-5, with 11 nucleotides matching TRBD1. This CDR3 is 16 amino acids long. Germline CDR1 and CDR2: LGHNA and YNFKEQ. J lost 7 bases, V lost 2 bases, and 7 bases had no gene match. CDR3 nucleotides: TGTGCCAGCAGCCAACAGGACAGGGGGCTAGGGCAGCCCCAGCATTTT. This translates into CASSQQDRGLGQPQHF.

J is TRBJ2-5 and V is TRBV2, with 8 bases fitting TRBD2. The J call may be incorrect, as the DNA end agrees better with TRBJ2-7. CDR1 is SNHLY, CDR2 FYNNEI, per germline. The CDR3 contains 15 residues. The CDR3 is CASSDGGALSYEQYF. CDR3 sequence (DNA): TGTGCCAGCAGCGACGGGGGGGCCCTCTCCTACGAGCAGTACTTC.

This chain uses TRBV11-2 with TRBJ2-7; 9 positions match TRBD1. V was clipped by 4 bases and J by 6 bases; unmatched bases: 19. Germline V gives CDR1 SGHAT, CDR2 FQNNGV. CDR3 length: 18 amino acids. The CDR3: CASSSLGFIQGARGEQYF. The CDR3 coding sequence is TGTGCCAGCAGCTCCCTGGGGTTCATACAGGGGGCAAGGGGCGAGCAGTACTTC.

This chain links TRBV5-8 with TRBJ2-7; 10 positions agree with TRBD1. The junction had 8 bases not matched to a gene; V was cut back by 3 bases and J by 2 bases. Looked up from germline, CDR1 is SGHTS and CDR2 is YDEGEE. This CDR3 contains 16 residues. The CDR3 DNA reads TGTGCCAGCAGCTCGGACAGGGGGTATGTAACCTACGAGCAGTACTTC. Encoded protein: CASSSDRGYVTYEQYF.

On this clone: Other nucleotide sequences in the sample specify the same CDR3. CDR3 in DNA: TGCGCCAGCAGCCCGGGTCTAGCGGATTACGAGCAGTACTTC. Translating it yields CASSPGLADYEQYF. J is TRBJ2-7 and V is TRBV5-1; 7 bases line up with TRBD2. The CDR3 is made up of 14 amino acids. Germline V CDR1 and CDR2: SGHRS, YFSETQ. V was clipped by 4 bases and J by 4 bases; unmatched bases: 8.

Written as DNA, the CDR3 is TGTGCCAGCAGTGACCCGGGTTTCTCTGGAAACACCATATATTTT. This sequence encodes CASSDPGFSGNTIYF. The rearrangement links TRBV2 to TRBJ1-3; D ambiguous. The germline V gene has CDR1 SNHLY and CDR2 FYNNEI. V dropped 3 bases and J dropped 0 bases, with 9 bases sitting between them. The CDR3 loop spans 15 amino acids.

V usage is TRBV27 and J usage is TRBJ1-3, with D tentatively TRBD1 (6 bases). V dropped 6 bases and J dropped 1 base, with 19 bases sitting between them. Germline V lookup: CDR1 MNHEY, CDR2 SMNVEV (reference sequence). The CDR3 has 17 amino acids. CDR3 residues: CASSSGWQGISGNTIYF. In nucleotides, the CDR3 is TGTGCCAGCAGCTCCGGATGGCAGGGGATTTCTGGAAACACCATATATTTT.

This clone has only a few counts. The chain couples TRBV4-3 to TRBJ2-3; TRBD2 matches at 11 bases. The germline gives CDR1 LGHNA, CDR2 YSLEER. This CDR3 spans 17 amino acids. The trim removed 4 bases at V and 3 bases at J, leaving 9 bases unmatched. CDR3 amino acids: CASSPALAGGGTDTQYF. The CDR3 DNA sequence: TGCGCCAGCAGCCCCGCTCTAGCGGGGGGCGGGACAGATACGCAGTATTTT.

The CDR3 loop reads CSASGTALKAFF. In nucleotides, the CDR3 is TGCAGCGCCTCCGGGACAGCCCTAAAAGCTTTCTTT. The chain combines TRBV29-1 with TRBJ1-1; TRBD1 matches 7 bases. V shed 7 bases, J shed 9 bases, and the junction held 11 bases outside the gene matches. Germline assignment: CDR1 SQVTM and CDR2 ANQGSEA. The CDR3 contains 12 residues.

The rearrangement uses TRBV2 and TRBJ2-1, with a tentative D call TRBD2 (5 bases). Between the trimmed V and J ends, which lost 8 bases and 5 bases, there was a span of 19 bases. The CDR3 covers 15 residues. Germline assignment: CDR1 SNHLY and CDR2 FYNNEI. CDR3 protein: CASSSEGFGNNEQFF. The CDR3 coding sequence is TGTGCCAGCTCCTCCGAGGGCTTTGGGAACAATGAGCAGTTCTTC.

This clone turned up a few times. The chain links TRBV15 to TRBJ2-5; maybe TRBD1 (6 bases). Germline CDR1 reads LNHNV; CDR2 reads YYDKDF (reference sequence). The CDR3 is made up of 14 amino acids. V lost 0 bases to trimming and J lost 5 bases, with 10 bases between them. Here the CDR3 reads CATSRDEGDETQYF. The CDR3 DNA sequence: TGTGCCACCAGCAGAGACGAGGGGGACGAGACCCAGTACTTC.

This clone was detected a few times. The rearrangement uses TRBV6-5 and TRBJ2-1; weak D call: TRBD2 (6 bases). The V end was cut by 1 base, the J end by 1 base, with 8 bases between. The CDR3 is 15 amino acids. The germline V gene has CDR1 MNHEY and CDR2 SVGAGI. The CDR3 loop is CASSYWRGSYNEQFF. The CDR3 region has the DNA TGTGCCAGCAGTTACTGGAGGGGATCCTACAATGAGCAGTTCTTC.

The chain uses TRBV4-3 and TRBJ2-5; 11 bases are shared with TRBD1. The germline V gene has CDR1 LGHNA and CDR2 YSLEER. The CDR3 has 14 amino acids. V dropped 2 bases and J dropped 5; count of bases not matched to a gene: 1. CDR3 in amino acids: CASSQRTGGETQYF. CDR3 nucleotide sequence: TGCGCCAGCAGCCAAAGGACAGGGGGCGAGACCCAGTACTTC.

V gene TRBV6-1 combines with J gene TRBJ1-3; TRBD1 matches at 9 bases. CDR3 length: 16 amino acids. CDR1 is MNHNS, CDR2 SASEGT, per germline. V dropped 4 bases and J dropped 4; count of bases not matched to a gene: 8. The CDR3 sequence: CASSASRTGVGNTIYF. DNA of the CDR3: TGTGCCAGCAGTGCTTCTCGGACAGGGGTGGGAAACACCATATATTTT.

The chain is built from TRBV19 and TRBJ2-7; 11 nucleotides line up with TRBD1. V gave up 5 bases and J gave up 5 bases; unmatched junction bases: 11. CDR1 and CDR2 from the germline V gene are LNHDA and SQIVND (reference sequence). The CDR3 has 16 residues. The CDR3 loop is CASSYKGTGGVDEQYF. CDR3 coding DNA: TGTGCCAGTAGTTATAAAGGGACAGGGGGAGTGGACGAGCAGTACTTC.

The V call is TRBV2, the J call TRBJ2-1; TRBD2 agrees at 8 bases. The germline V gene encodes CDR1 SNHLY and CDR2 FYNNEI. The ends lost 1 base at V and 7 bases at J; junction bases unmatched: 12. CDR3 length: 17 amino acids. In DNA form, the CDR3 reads TGTGCCAGCAGTGAAGGCGGCGGGGGGTGGTCAGGGAATGAGCAGTTCTTC. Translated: CASSEGGGGWSGNEQFF.

The CDR3 DNA reads TGCGCCAGCAGCCAGGGGACAAACACAGATACGCAGTATTTT. It is translated as CASSQGTNTDTQYF. The chain couples TRBV5-1 to TRBJ2-3; a weak D match, TRBD1 (6 bases). Germline V gene data show CDR1 as SGHRS and CDR2 as YFSETQ. Trimming removed 4 bases at V and 2 bases at J, with 11 bases between. The length of the CDR3 is 14 residues.

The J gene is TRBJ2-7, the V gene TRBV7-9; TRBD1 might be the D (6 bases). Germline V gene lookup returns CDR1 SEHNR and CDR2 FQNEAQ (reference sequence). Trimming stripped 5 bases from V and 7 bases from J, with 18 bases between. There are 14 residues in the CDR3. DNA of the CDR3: TGTGCCAGCAGCCAAATCGGGCAAGGGGGAGAGCAGTACTTC. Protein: CASSQIGQGGEQYF.

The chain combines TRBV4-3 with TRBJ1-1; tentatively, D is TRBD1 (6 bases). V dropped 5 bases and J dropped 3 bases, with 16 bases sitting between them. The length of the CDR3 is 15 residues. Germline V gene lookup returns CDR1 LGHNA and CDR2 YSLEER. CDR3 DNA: TGCGCCAGCAGCAGGTTCAGGGGAGTTGACACTGAAGCTTTCTTT. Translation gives CASSRFRGVDTEAFF.

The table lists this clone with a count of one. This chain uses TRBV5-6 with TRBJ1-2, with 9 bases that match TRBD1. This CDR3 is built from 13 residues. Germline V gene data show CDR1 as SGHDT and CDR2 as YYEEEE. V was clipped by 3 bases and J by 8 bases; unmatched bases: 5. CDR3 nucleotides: TGTGCCAGCAGCTCCGGGACAGGGTCGGGCTACACCTTC. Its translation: CASSSGTGSGYTF.

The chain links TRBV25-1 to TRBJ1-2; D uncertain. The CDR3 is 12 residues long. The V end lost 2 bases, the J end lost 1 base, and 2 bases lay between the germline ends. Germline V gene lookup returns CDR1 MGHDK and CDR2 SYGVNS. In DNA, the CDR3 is TGTGCCAGCAGTGAAAATAACTATGGCTACACCTTC. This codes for CASSENNYGYTF.

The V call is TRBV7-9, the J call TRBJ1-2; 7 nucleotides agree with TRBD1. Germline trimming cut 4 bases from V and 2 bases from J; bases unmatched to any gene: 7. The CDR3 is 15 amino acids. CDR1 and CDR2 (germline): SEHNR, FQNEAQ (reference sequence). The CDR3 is CASSSQGVANYGYTF. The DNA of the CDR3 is TGTGCCAGCAGCTCCCAGGGGGTGGCGAACTATGGCTACACCTTC.

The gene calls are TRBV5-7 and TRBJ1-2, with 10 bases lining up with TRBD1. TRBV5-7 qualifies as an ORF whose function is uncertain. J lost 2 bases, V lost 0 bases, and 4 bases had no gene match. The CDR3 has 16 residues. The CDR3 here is CASSLAGQGGNYGYTF. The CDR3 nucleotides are TGTGCCAGCAGCTTGGCCGGACAGGGGGGGAACTATGGCTACACCTTC.

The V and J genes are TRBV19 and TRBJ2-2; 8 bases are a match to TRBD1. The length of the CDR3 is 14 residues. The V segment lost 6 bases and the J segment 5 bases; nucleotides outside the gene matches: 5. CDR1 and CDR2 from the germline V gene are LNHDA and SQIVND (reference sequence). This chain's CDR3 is CASRLTGGTGELFF. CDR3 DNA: TGTGCCAGTAGACTAACAGGGGGAACCGGGGAGCTGTTTTTT.